One and the same sample provided the 21 T cell receptor beta chains below, sequenced in a study of cytomegalovirus exposure and HLA in healthy donors. PCR involved 60 Vbeta and 13 Jbeta primers. Assay used: immunoSEQ multiplex PCR; TCRdb lists only in-frame clones, some missing. Of more than 85,000 clones listed, less than 85% are singletons. The specimen sequenced was PBMCs. All receptors come from a middle-aged man in good health and CMV-seronegative.

This clone was detected a few times. This CDR3 reads CASSYEAQETQYF. The CDR3 DNA reads TGTGCCAGCAGTTATGAAGCCCAAGAGACCCAGTACTTC. The gene calls are TRBV6-1 and TRBJ2-5; no reliable D call. The ends were cut back, 5 bases at V and 1 base at J, with 8 bases in the middle. Germline assignment: CDR1 MNHNS and CDR2 SASEGT. The CDR3 consists of 13 residues.

This clone was detected only a few times. J is TRBJ2-1 and V is TRBV4-1, with TRBD1 identical over 8 bases. With V trimmed by 4 bases and J by 4 bases, 9 bases remained unmatched. The CDR3 is 16 residues long. Per the germline V gene, CDR1 is MGHRA and CDR2 is YSYEKL. The CDR3 DNA sequence: TGCGCCAGCAGCCGGATGGACAGGGTTGGTTACAATGAGCAGTTCTTC. This gives the protein CASSRMDRVGYNEQFF.

This clone was picked up a small number of times. The chain uses TRBV5-4 and TRBJ2-7; weak D call: TRBD1 (6 bases). The CDR3 sequence is 12 residues long. V was pared by 1 base and J by 4 bases, with 6 bases between. Looked up from germline, CDR1 is SGHNT and CDR2 is YYREEE (reference sequence). The CDR3 region has the DNA TGTGCCAGCAGCTTGAGGGGGTACGAGCAGTACTTC. Amino acids: CASSLRGYEQYF.

This clone was picked up many times. Other DNA sequences in the sample encode the same CDR3. The chain links TRBV5-1 to TRBJ1-1, with TRBD1 as a possible D gene (6 bases). The germline CDR1 and CDR2 sequences are SGHRS and YFSETQ. The ends were cut back, 1 base at V and 4 bases at J, with 8 bases in the middle. The CDR3 consists of 13 residues. In DNA form, the CDR3 reads TGCGCCAGCAGCTTGAGGGGGGGCACTGAAGCTTTCTTT. Translation gives CASSLRGGTEAFF.

The chain combines TRBV11-2 with TRBJ2-7, with TRBD1 as a possible D gene (6 bases). This CDR3 has 14 residues. CDR1 and CDR2 (germline): SGHAT, FQNNGV. Between the trimmed V and J ends, which lost 5 bases and 1 base, there was a span of 12 bases. The DNA for the CDR3 is TGTGCCAGCAGCCGGACAGTTCCGTCCTACGAGCAGTACTTC. This codes for CASSRTVPSYEQYF. Full variable domain (missing parts from reference TRBV11-2 and TRBJ2-7): EAGVAQSPRYKIIEKRQSVAFWCNPISGHATLYWYQQILGQGPKLLIQFQNNGVVDDSQLPKDRFSAERLKGVDSTLKIQPAKLEDSAVYLCASSRTVPSYEQYFGPGTRLTVT.

This clone was seen only a few times. This sequence joins TRBV27 and TRBJ2-7, with D perhaps matching TRBD2 (5 bases). The V and J ends lost 8 bases and 0 bases respectively, with 8 bases between them. This CDR3 comprises 12 residues. Germline CDR1 MNHEY, CDR2 SMNVEV (reference sequence). DNA for the CDR3: TGTGCCAGCTGGGAGTTCTCCTACGAGCAGTACTTC. Translating it yields CASWEFSYEQYF.

This clone has just one count. The gene calls are TRBV4-3 and TRBJ2-3, with TRBD1 identical over 7 bases. Trimming took 0 bases from V and 5 from J; bases not matched to a gene: 11. The CDR3 is 17 amino acids. The germline CDR1 and CDR2 sequences are LGHNA and YSLEER. DNA for the CDR3: TGCGCCAGCAGCCAAGATACGACAGGGTTTATGTTAGATACGCAGTATTTT. It is translated as CASSQDTTGFMLDTQYF.

Written as DNA, the CDR3 is TGTGCCAGCAGCTTGGCGGACAGGGGACGATACACCGGGGAGCTGTTTTTT. The encoded protein is CASSLADRGRYTGELFF. This rearrangement joins TRBV11-2 to TRBJ2-2; 9 positions match TRBD1. Per the germline V gene, CDR1 is SGHAT and CDR2 is FQNNGV. This CDR3 has 17 residues. V dropped 3 bases and J dropped 3; count of bases not matched to a gene: 8.

The chain joins TRBV5-1 to TRBJ2-7; TRBD1 agrees at 7 bases. This CDR3 comprises 12 residues. Germline V lookup: CDR1 SGHRS, CDR2 YFSETQ. V trimming: 4 bases; J trimming: 3 bases; junction bases outside the gene matches: 1. CDR3 amino acids: CASSRDSYEQYF. In DNA form, the CDR3 reads TGCGCCAGCAGCCGGGACAGCTACGAGCAGTACTTC.

The V gene is TRBV2, the J gene TRBJ2-1; 11 bases are shared with TRBD2. V dropped 6 bases and J dropped 5; count of bases not matched to a gene: 12. The germline CDR1 and CDR2 sequences are SNHLY and FYNNEI. The CDR3 totals 17 residues. DNA of the CDR3: TGTGCCAGCAGCGGAATGCTAGCGGGGGGTAAGGACAATGAGCAGTTCTTC. Protein product: CASSGMLAGGKDNEQFF.

With respect to this clone: One end of the junction varies from germline; a read error may be responsible. This chain uses TRBV10-3 with TRBJ2-5; no reliable D call. The CDR3 is 11 residues long. CDR1 and CDR2 from the germline V gene are ENHRY and SYGVKD. The CDR3 here is CAISEGEAQYF. Here the CDR3 DNA reads TGTGCCATCAGTGAAGGAGAGGCCCAGTACTTC.

The V call is TRBV19, the J call TRBJ2-3; D is possibly TRBD1 (6 bases). The CDR3 is made up of 14 amino acids. Germline CDR1 reads LNHDA; CDR2 reads SQIVND (reference sequence). Trimming pared 4 bases from V and 5 bases from J, leaving 13 bases between. This chain's CDR3 is CASSTYDRKDTQYF. The DNA for the CDR3 is TGTGCCAGTAGTACCTACGACAGGAAAGATACGCAGTATTTT.

This chain links TRBV5-1 with TRBJ2-3; 9 bases are shared with TRBD2. CDR3 length: 17 residues. Per the germline V gene, CDR1 is SGHRS and CDR2 is YFSETQ. V lost 4 bases, J lost 1 base, and 10 bases stayed unmatched. This CDR3 reads CASSPRGRENRTDTQYF. In nucleotides, the CDR3 is TGCGCCAGCAGCCCCCGCGGGAGGGAGAACCGCACAGATACGCAGTATTTT.

The chain carries TRBV2 and TRBJ2-5, with 8 bases matching TRBD1. With 10 bases clipped from V and 4 bases from J, the junction kept 5 bases outside the gene matches. Germline CDR1 SNHLY, CDR2 FYNNEI. The length of the CDR3 is 12 residues. CDR3 in amino acids: CAMSGTGETQYF. The CDR3 DNA is TGTGCCATGTCCGGGACAGGAGAGACCCAGTACTTC.

CDR3 amino acids: CARSYRGIPGSYNSPLHF. CDR3 in DNA: TGTGCCAGAAGCTACAGGGGTATCCCCGGCTCCTATAATTCACCCCTCCACTTT. This chain links TRBV5-3 with TRBJ1-6, with 7 bases identical to TRBD1. TRBV5-3 is assigned to the ORF class and has an uncertain function. The trim removed 3 bases at V and 0 bases at J, leaving 9 bases unmatched. The CDR3 sequence is 18 residues long.

The gene calls are TRBV19 and TRBJ2-2; TRBD1 matches 8 bases. The CDR3 runs to 14 residues. V lost 5 bases to trimming and J lost 7 bases; unmatched junction nucleotides: 6. Germline V gene lookup returns CDR1 LNHDA and CDR2 SQIVND (reference sequence). CDR3 protein: CASSPTGGVGELFF. The DNA for the CDR3 is TGTGCCAGTAGTCCTACAGGGGGTGTCGGGGAGCTGTTTTTT.

The genes are TRBV13 and TRBJ2-7; TRBD1 aligns across 8 bases. Germline-derived CDR1 and CDR2 are PRHDT and FYEKMQ (reference sequence). CDR3 length equals 14 residues. V gave up 4 bases and J gave up 9 bases; unmatched junction bases: 11. This chain's CDR3 is CASSSALQGATQYF. Written as DNA, the CDR3 is TGTGCCAGCAGCTCCGCCTTGCAGGGGGCAACGCAGTACTTC.

The chain links TRBV7-2 to TRBJ1-4; D is possibly TRBD1 (6 bases). Germline V CDR1 and CDR2: SGHTA, FQGNSA. This CDR3 has 13 amino acids. V was trimmed by 3 bases and J by 9 bases, leaving 11 bases between them. The CDR3 nucleotides read TGTGCCAGCAGCTTGGGCGGGGGGCAAAAACTGTTTTTT. Residues: CASSLGGGQKLFF.

The rearrangement joins TRBV6-4 to TRBJ2-7, with TRBD2 matching over 11 bases. Trimming at V came to 6 bases and at J to 3 bases, leaving 10 bases not matched to a gene. Germline CDR1 is MRHNA and CDR2 is SNTAGT. The CDR3 contains 16 residues. CDR3 in amino acids: CASSFRIAGGRYEQYF. CDR3 sequence (DNA): TGTGCCAGCAGCTTCAGGATAGCGGGGGGGCGCTACGAGCAGTACTTC.

V usage is TRBV19 and J usage is TRBJ2-7, with D maybe TRBD2 (5 bases). Germline V lookup: CDR1 LNHDA, CDR2 SQIVND (reference sequence). This CDR3 region has 14 residues. V was pared by 9 bases and J by 1 base, with 16 bases between. CDR3 residues: CASTFRTGSYEQYF. The CDR3 DNA follows: TGTGCCAGCACATTTCGGACGGGGTCCTACGAGCAGTACTTC. Variable domain in full (rest from reference TRBV19 and TRBJ2-7): DGGITQSPKYLFRKEGQNVTLSCEQNLNHDAMYWYRQDPGQGLRLIYYSQIVNDFQKGDIAEGYSVSREKKESFPLTVTSAQKNPTAFYLCASTFRTGSYEQYFGPGTRLTVT.

This clone was picked up a small number of times. The rearrangement links TRBV5-6 to TRBJ2-1; D is undetermined. V shed 0 bases and J shed 6 bases, with 10 bases lying between them. The CDR3 is made up of 14 amino acids. Looked up from germline, CDR1 is SGHDT and CDR2 is YYEEEE. CDR3 residues: CASSLELYGNEQFF. The CDR3 nucleotides are TGTGCCAGCAGCTTGGAGCTTTACGGCAATGAGCAGTTCTTC.